This is a list of T cell receptor beta chains from one sample in a study of cytomegalovirus exposure and HLA in healthy donors. Some clones are missing from TCRdb's copy, which holds only in-frame ones; the method was immunoSEQ multiplex PCR. The sample shows over 55,000 clones, about 70% of them seen only once. The source material was PBMCs. The receptor set was obtained from a man in his forties in good health and CMV-seropositive. CDR3s include the opening cysteine and the closing phenylalanine or tryptophan. The D gene is left open where the match is weak. Size is omitted from some rows. Given values are once, few, many or a class for expanded clones.

J: TRBJ1-1
D: TRBD1
size: many
V: TRBV10-3
DNA: TGTGCCATCAGTGAGAATTTGGACAGGGGGCCTGAAGCTTTCTTT
CDR3: CAISENLDRGPEAFF

J: TRBJ1-6
D: TRBD1
size: -
V: TRBV7-6
DNA: TGTGCCAGCAGCTTAGACAGGGGTTCTAGTAATTCACCCCTCCACTTT
CDR3: CASSLDRGSSNSPLHF

J: TRBJ2-7
D: TRBD1
size: -
V: TRBV18
DNA: TGTGCCAGCTCACCCCCACAGGGGGCGCGAAAGGAGCAGTACTTC
CDR3: CASSPPQGARKEQYF

J: TRBJ2-1
D: TRBD2
size: -
V: TRBV5-1
DNA: TGCGCCAGCAGCTTCTGGAAAAGCGGGGGGGCGGGGAATGAGCAGTTCTTC
CDR3: CASSFWKSGGAGNEQFF

J: TRBJ1-4
D: -
size: -
V: TRBV19
DNA: TGTGCCACGTGGGGCTATGGGGGCGAAAAACTGTTTTTT
CDR3: CATWGYGGEKLFF

J: TRBJ1-2
D: TRBD1
size: -
V: TRBV28
DNA: TGTGCCAGCAAGGGGACCGGGACAGCCCATGGCTACACCTTC
CDR3: CASKGTGTAHGYTF

J: TRBJ2-7
D: TRBD2
size: -
V: TRBV5-6
DNA: TGTGCCAGCAGCCCCGGGACTAGCCTCTACGAGCAGTACTTC
CDR3: CASSPGTSLYEQYF

J: TRBJ2-7
D: -
size: few
V: TRBV7-9
DNA: TGTGCCAGCAGCCCCGAGGCCAGCTACGAGCAGTACTTC
CDR3: CASSPEASYEQYF

J: TRBJ1-1
D: -
size: -
V: TRBV5-1
DNA: TGCGCCAGCAGCCACATGAACACTGAAGCTTTCTTT
CDR3: CASSHMNTEAFF

J: TRBJ2-5
D: -
size: -
V: TRBV29-1
DNA: TGCAGCGTTGAAGAGTGGTCTAAGCAAGAGACCCAGTACTTC
CDR3: CSVEEWSKQETQYF

J: TRBJ2-7
D: -
size: -
V: TRBV6-5
DNA: TGTGCCAGCAGACAGGACAGCTACGAGCAGTACTTC
CDR3: CASRQDSYEQYF

J: TRBJ1-5
D: TRBD1
size: -
V: TRBV5-6
DNA: TGTGCCAGCAGTAAAACAGGGGCAGGCAATCAGCCCCAGCATTTT
CDR3: CASSKTGAGNQPQHF

J: TRBJ2-7
D: -
size: few
V: TRBV6-1
DNA: TGTGCCAGCAATCCCTCAAACTCAGGCGAGCAGTACTTC
CDR3: CASNPSNSGEQYF

J: TRBJ1-1
D: -
size: few
V: TRBV5-6
DNA: TGTGCCAGCAGCTTGGCCGGCGGGTGGACTGAAGCTTTCTTT
CDR3: CASSLAGGWTEAFF

J: TRBJ2-1
D: -
size: -
V: TRBV7-8
DNA: TGTGCCAGCAGCTTCCTAGGTGGCTCCTACAATGAGCAGTTCTTC
CDR3: CASSFLGGSYNEQFF

J: TRBJ2-5
D: -
size: -
V: TRBV11-2
DNA: TGTGCCAGCAGCTTGGCGGGGCCCCAAGAGACCCAGTACTTC
CDR3: CASSLAGPQETQYF

J: TRBJ1-5
D: -
size: once
V: TRBV5-1
DNA: TGCGCCAGCAGCTTGGAAGGGGGAGTTACGCCCCAGCATTTT
CDR3: CASSLEGGVTPQHF

J: TRBJ1-6
D: -
size: once
V: TRBV21-1
DNA: TGTGCCAGCAGCAAATCTGGCGAGAGGGACAGGGATAATTCACCCCTCCACTTT
CDR3: CASSKSGERDRDNSPLHF

J: TRBJ2-3
D: -
size: few
V: TRBV29-1
DNA: TGCAGCGTTGAAGGGGCCACGGGGTTCCCAGGCAGCACAGATACGCAGTATTTT
CDR3: CSVEGATGFPGSTDTQYF

J: TRBJ1-2
D: -
size: once
V: TRBV11-2
DNA: TGTGCCAGCAGCTTAGCATTAGCGGCCAACTATGGCTACACCTTC
CDR3: CASSLALAANYGYTF

J: TRBJ1-6
D: -
size: many
V: TRBV4-3
DNA: TGCGCCAGCAGTCAGGGCCCGAGCTCCTATAATTCACCCCTCCACTTT
CDR3: CASSQGPSSYNSPLHF

J: TRBJ2-7
D: TRBD2
size: -
V: TRBV9
DNA: TGTGCCAGCAGTCCGGTGGGGGGGGTTAGGAGCGAGCAGTACTTC
CDR3: CASSPVGGVRSEQYF

J: TRBJ1-4
D: -
size: few
V: TRBV28
DNA: TGTGCCAGCACCCCCGGGGGAACTAATGAAAAACTGTTTTTT
CDR3: CASTPGGTNEKLFF

J: TRBJ1-1
D: -
size: few
V: TRBV11-1
DNA: TGTGCCAGCAGCCCTAGCGGGCCCGGGGCTGAAGCTTTCTTT
CDR3: CASSPSGPGAEAFF

J: TRBJ1-5
D: TRBD1
size: -
V: TRBV2
DNA: TGTGCCAGCAGTAGAGGGACAGGGGGCGCCAGGAGCAATCAGCCCCAGCATTTT
CDR3: CASSRGTGGARSNQPQHF

J: TRBJ2-7
D: TRBD1
size: -
V: TRBV5-1
DNA: TGCGCCAGCAGCTTGGCCGGGACAGTCCCCTACGAGCAGTACTTC
CDR3: CASSLAGTVPYEQYF

J: TRBJ1-6
D: -
size: once
V: TRBV5-4
DNA: TGTGCCAGCAGCTACAGGGCGGCGAGTTCACCCCTCCACTTT
CDR3: CASSYRAASSPLHF

J: TRBJ2-2
D: -
size: -
V: TRBV6-1
DNA: TGTGCCAGCAGCCGCAGTTGGGCTGGGACCGGGGAGCTGTTTTTT
CDR3: CASSRSWAGTGELFF